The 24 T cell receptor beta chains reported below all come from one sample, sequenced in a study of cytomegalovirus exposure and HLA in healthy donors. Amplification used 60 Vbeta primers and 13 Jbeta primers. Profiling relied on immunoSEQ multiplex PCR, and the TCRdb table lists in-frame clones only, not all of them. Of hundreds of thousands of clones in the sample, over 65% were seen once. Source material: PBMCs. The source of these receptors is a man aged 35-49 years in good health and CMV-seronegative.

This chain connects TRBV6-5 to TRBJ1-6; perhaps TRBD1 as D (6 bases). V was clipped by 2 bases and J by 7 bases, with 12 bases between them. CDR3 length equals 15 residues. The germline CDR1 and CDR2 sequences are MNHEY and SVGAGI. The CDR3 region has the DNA TGTGCCAGCAGTTACGGGTCAGGGGCCAATTCACCCCTCCACTTT. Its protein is CASSYGSGANSPLHF.

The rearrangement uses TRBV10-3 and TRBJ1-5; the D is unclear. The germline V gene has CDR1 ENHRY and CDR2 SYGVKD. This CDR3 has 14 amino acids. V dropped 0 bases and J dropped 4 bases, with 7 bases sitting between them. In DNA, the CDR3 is TGTGCCATCAGTGAGTCTCCCCGGAATCAGCCCCAGCATTTT. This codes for CAISESPRNQPQHF.

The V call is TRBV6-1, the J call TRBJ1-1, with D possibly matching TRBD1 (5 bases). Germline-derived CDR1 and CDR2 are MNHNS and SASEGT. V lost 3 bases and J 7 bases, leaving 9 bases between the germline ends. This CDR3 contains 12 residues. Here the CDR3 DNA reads TGTGCCAGCAGTGAGTGGGGCGGTGAAGCTTTCTTT. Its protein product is CASSEWGGEAFF.

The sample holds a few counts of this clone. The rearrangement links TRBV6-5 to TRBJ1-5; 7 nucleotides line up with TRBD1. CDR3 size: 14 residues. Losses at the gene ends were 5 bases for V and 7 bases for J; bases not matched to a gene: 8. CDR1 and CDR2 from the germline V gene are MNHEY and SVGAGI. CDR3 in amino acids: CASSDRTGDQPQHF. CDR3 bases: TGTGCCAGCAGTGATAGAACAGGGGACCAGCCCCAGCATTTT.

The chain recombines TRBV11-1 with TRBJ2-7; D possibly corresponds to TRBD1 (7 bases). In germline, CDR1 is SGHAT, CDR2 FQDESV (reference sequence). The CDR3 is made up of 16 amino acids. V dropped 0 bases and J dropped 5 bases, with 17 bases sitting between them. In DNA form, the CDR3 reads TGTGCCAGCAGCTTAGCCCTTGGAGGGGGCAAGAACGAGCAGTACTTC. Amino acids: CASSLALGGGKNEQYF.

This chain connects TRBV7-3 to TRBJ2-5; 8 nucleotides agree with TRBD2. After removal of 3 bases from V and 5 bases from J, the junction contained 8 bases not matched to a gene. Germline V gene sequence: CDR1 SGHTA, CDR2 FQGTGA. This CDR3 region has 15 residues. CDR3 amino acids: CASSLSGGSVETQYF. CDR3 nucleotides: TGTGCCAGCAGCTTGAGCGGGGGCTCCGTGGAGACCCAGTACTTC.

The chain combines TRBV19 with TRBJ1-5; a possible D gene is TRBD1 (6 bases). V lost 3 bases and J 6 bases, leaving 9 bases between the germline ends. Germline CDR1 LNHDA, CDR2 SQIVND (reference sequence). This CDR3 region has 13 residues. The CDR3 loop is CASSMVGGQPQHF. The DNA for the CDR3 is TGTGCCAGTAGTATGGTAGGGGGTCAGCCCCAGCATTTT.

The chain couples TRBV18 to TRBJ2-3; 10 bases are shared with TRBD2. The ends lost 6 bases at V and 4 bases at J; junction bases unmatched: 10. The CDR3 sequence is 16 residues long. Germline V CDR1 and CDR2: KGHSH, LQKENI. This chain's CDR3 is CASSQAGGPGPDTQYF. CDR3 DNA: TGTGCCAGCTCCCAAGCGGGGGGGCCAGGACCAGATACGCAGTATTTT.

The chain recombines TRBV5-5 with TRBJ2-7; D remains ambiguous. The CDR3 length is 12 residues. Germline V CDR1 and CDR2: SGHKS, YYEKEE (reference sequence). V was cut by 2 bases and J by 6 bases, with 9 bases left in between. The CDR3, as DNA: TGTGCCAGCAGCTTTGGCCTCTCCGAGCAGTACTTC. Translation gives CASSFGLSEQYF.

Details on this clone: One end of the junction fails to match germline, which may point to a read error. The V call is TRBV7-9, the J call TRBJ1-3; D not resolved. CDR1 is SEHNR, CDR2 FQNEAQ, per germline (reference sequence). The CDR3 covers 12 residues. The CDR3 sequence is CSSSLVGNTIYF. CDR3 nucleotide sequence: TGTTCCAGCAGCTTAGTAGGAAACACCATATATTTT. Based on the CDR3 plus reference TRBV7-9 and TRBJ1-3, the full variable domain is DTGVSQNPRHKITKRGQNVTFRCDPISEHNRLYWYRQTLGQGPEFLTYFQNEAQLEKSRLLSDRFSAERPKGSFSTLEIQRTEQGDSAMYLCSSSLVGNTIYFGEGSWLTVV.

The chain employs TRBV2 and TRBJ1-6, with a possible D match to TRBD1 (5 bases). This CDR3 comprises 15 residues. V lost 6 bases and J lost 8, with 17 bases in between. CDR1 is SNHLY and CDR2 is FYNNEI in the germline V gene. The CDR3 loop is CASSEWAGLDSPLHF. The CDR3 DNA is TGTGCCAGCAGCGAATGGGCAGGGTTGGATTCACCCCTCCACTTT.

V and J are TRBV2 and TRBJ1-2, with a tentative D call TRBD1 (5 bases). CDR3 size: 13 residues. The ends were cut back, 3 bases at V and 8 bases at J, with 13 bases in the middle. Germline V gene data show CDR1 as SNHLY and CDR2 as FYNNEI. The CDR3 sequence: CASSETGHRGYTF. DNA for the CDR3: TGTGCCAGCAGTGAGACCGGGCACAGGGGCTACACCTTC.

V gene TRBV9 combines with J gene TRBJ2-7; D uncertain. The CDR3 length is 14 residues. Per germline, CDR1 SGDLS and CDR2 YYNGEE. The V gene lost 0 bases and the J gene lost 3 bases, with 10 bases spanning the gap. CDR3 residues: CASSVDQNNYEQYF. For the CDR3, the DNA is TGTGCCAGCAGCGTAGACCAGAACAACTACGAGCAGTACTTC.

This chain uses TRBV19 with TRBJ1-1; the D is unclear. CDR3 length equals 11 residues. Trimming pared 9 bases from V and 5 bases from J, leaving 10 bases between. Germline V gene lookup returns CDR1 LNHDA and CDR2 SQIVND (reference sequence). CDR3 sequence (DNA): TGTGCCAGCCGGGAGAGGACTGAAGCTTTCTTT. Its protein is CASRERTEAFF.

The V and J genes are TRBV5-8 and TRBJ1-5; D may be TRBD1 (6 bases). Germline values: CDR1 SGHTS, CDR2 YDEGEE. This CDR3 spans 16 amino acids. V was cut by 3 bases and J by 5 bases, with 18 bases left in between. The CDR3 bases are TGTGCCAGCAGCTCCTTCCCAACAGGGTGGGATCAGCCCCAGCATTTT. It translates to CASSSFPTGWDQPQHF.

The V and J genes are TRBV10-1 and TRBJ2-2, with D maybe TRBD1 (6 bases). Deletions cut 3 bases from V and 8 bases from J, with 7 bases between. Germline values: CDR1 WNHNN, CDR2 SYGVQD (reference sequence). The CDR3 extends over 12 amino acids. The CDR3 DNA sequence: TGCGCCAGCAGTGAAACAGGGGGGGAGCTGTTTTTT. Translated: CASSETGGELFF.

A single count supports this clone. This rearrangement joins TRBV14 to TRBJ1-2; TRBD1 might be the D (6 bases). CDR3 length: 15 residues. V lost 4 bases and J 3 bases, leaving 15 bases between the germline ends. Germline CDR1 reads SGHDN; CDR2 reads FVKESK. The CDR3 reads CASSPGTGFDYGYTF. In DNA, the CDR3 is TGTGCCAGCAGCCCAGGAACAGGGTTTGACTATGGCTACACCTTC.

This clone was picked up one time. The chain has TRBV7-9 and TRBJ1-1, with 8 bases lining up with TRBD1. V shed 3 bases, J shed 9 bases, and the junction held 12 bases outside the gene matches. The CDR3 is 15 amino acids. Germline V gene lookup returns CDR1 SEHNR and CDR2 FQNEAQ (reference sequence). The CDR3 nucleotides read TGTGCCAGCAGCTTCAGATCGGGACAGGACGGGAAAGCTTTCTTT. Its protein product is CASSFRSGQDGKAFF.

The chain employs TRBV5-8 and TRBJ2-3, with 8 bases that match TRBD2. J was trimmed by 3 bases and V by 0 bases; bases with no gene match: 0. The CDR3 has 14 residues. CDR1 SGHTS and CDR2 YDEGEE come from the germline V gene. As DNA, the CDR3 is TGTGCCAGCAGCTTGGGCGGGGGGACAGATACGCAGTATTTT. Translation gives CASSLGGGTDTQYF.

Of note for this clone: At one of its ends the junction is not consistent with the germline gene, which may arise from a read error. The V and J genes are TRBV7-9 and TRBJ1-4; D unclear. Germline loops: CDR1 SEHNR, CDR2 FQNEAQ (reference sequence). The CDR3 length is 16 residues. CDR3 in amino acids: CSSSLKSTATNEKLFF. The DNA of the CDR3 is TGTTCCAGCAGCTTAAAGAGCACTGCAACTAATGAAAAACTGTTTTTT.

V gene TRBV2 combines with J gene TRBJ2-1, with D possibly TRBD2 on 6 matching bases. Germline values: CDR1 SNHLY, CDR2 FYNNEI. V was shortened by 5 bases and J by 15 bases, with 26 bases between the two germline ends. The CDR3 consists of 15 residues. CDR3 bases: TGTGCCAGCAGTTCGAGTGGGCGGGGTCCTCCTCGCCGGTTCTTC. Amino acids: CASSSSGRGPPRRFF.

The CDR3 spells CASLEAGGRQETQYF. The CDR3 coding sequence is TGTGCCAGCTTGGAAGCGGGAGGCCGCCAAGAGACCCAGTACTTC. The rearrangement uses TRBV18 and TRBJ2-5; 9 bases agree with TRBD2. The CDR3 is 15 residues long. Germline assignment: CDR1 KGHSH and CDR2 LQKENI. The V gene end was trimmed by 7 bases and the J gene end by 1 base; junction bases not matched to a gene: 7. Full variable domain (remainder filled in from reference TRBV18 and TRBJ2-5): NAGVMQNPRHLVRRRGQEARLRCSPMKGHSHVYWYRQLPEEGLKFMVYLQKENIIDESGMPKERFSAEFPKEGPSILRIQQVVRGDSAAYFCASLEAGGRQETQYFGPGTRLLVL.

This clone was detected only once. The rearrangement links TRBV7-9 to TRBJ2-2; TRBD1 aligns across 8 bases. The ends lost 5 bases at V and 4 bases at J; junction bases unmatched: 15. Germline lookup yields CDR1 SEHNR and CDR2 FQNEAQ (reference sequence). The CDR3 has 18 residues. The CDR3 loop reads CASSPVGTGQDLTGELFF. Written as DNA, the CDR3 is TGTGCCAGCAGCCCCGTGGGTACGGGACAGGATCTCACCGGGGAGCTGTTTTTT.

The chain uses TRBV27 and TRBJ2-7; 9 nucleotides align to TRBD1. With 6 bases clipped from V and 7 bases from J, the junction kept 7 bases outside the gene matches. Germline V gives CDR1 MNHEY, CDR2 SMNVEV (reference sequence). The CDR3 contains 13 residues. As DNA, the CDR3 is TGTGCCAGCAGGGACAGGGGATTTGGAGAGCAGTACTTC. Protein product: CASRDRGFGEQYF.